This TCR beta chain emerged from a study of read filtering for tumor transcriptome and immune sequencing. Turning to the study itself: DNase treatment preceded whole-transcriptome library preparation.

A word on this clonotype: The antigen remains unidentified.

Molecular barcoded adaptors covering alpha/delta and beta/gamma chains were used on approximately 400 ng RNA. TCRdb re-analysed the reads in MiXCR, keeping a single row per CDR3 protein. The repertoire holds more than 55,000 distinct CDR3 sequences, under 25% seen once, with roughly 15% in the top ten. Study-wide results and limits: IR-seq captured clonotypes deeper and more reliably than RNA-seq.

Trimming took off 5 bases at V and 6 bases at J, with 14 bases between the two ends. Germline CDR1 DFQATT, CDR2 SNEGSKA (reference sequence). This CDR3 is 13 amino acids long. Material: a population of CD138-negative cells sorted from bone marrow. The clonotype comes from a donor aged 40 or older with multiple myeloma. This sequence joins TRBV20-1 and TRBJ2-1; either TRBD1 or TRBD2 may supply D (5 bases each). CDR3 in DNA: TGCAGTGCTCAGGACTGGGGGATCAATGAGCAGTTCTTC. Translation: CSAQDWGINEQFF.